The T cell receptor (beta chain) described here comes from a study of technical replicates of blood from a few donors. Clones were read by immunoSEQ multiplex PCR, and TCRdb kept only the in-frame ones, dropping some. The sample has around 70,000 clones, approximately 95% seen once. Trimming took 4 bases from V and 2 from J, leaving 10 bases between them. Per the germline V gene, CDR1 is SGHNT and CDR2 is YYREEE (reference sequence). This CDR3 has 13 residues. Sequencing was carried out using T cells isolated from PBMCs. The chain joins TRBV5-4 to TRBJ2-7, with D possibly TRBD2 on 6 matching bases. The sequence was collected from a human donor in good health. The CDR3 nucleotides are TGTGCCAGCAGCCGGGAGATAACCTACGAGCAGTACTTC. It is translated as CASSREITYEQYF.